Reported below is one T cell receptor beta chain. The record originates from a study of blood T cell repertoires in COVID-19. The method was immunoSEQ multiplex PCR; TCRdb's version includes in-frame clones alone and lacks a portion of them. The table shows about 150,000 clones, with 85% to 90% occurring only once. What was sequenced was peripheral blood. The TCR was taken from a woman aged 40 to 50 with acute or convalescent COVID-19.

CDR3 in amino acids: CASSRRGSGRNEQFF. The CDR3 DNA is TGTGCCAGCAGCCGCCGCGGTAGCGGGAGGAATGAGCAGTTCTTC. The V and J genes are TRBV11-3 and TRBJ2-1, with 10 bases that match TRBD2. V lost 5 bases to trimming and J lost 7 bases; unmatched junction nucleotides: 8. The CDR3 is made up of 15 amino acids. Germline CDR1 is SGHNT and CDR2 is YENEEA.